This T cell receptor (beta chain) was identified during a study of cytomegalovirus exposure and HLA in healthy donors. For the study at large: Later analysis reported that the 130 or so validation repertoires shared the platform of the roughly 670 first-cohort repertoires.

This table comes from immunoSEQ multiplex PCR, and its TCRdb copy is limited to in-frame clones, with some not included. The sample lists roughly 130,000 clones; about nine tenths were seen once. Turning to this clone: Its specificity is not known.

Study results and limitations: Most sequenced TCRs were rare (though some public TCRs occurred in many donors). Reports indicated that the classifier achieved high specificity and sensitivity in diagnosing cytomegalovirus status.

The CDR3 length is 14 residues. The germline gives CDR1 MNHEY, CDR2 SMNVEV (reference sequence). V was clipped by 7 bases and J by 5 bases; unmatched bases: 10. The study drew the donors from its 120-subject validation cohort, separate from the approximately 700-subject first cohort. The chain uses TRBV27 and TRBJ2-5; TRBD1 matches at 7 bases. This TCR was recovered from a man aged 25 to 40 in good health and CMV-seronegative. Sequences were obtained from PBMCs. DNA of the CDR3: TGTGCCAGCACGGCAGGGGGACGTGGGGAGACCCAGTACTTC. This codes for CASTAGGRGETQYF.